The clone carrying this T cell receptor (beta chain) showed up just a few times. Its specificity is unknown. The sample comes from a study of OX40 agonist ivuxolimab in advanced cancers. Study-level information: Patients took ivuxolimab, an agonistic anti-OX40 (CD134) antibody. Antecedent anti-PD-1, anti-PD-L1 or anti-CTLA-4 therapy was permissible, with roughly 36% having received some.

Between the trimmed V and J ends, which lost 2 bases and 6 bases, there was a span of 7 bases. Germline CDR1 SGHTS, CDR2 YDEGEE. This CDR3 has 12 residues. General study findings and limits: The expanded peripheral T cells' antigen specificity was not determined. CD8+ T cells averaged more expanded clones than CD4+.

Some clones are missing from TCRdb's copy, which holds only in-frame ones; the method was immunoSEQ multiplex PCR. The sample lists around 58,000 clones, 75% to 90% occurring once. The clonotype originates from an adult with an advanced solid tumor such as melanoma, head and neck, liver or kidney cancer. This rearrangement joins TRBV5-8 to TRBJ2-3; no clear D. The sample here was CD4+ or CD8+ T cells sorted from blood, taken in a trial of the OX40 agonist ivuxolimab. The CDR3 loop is CASSLKVDTQYF. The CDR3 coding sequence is TGTGCCAGCAGCTTAAAAGTGGATACGCAGTATTTT.